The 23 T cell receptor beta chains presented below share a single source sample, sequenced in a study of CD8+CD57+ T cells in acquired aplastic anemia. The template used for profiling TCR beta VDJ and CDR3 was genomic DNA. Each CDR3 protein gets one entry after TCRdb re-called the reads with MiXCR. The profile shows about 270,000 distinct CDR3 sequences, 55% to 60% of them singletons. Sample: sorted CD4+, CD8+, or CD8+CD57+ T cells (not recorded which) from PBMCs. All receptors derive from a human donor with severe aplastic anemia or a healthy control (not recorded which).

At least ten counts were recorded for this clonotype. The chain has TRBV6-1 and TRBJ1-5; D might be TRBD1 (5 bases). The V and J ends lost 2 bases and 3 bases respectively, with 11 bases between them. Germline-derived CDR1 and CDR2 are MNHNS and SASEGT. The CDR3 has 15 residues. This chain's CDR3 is CASSEPAGINQPQHF. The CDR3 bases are TGTGCCAGCAGTGAACCGGCAGGGATCAATCAGCCCCAGCATTTT.

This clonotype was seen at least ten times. CDR3 DNA sequence: TGCGCCAGCAGTGAGGTCACAACTAATGAAAAACTGTTTTTT. It yields the protein CASSEVTTNEKLFF. J is TRBJ1-4 and V is TRBV5-1; no reliable D call. CDR3 size: 14 residues. Germline lookup yields CDR1 SGHRS and CDR2 YFSETQ. Between the trimmed V and J ends, which lost 5 bases and 0 bases, there was a span of 8 bases.

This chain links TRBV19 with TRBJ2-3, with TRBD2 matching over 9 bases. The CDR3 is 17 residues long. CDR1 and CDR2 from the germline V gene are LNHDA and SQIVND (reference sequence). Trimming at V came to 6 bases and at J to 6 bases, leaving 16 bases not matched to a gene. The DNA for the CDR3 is TGTGCCAGTAGCCCTCCCTATAGCGGGGGCCTAGGGGATACGCAGTATTTT. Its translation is CASSPPYSGGLGDTQYF.

CDR3 amino acids: CASSFTGNGTDTQYF. The CDR3 DNA is TGTGCCAGCAGTTTTACAGGGAATGGCACAGATACGCAGTATTTT. This chain connects TRBV12-5 to TRBJ2-3, with D perhaps matching TRBD1 (6 bases). The CDR3 spans 15 residues. Germline lookup yields CDR1 LGHNT and CDR2 FRNRAP.

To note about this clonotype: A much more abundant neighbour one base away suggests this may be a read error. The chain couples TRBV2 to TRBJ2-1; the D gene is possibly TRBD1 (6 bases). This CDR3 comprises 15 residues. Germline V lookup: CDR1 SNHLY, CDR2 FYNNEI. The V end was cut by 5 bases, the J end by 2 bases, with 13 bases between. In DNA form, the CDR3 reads TGTGCCAGCAGTTCCGGGACAAAAACCTACAATGAGCAGTTCTTC. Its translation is CASSSGTKTYNEQFF.

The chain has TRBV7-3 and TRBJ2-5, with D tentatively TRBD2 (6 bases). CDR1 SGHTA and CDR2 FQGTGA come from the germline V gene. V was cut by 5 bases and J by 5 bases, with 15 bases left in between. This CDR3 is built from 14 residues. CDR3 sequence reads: CASSAYRDSETQYF. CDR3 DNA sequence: TGTGCCAGCAGCGCATACCGGGACTCTGAGACCCAGTACTTC.

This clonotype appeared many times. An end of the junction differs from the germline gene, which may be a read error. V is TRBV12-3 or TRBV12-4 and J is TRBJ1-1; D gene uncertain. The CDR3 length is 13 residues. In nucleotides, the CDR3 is TGTGCCAGCAGCTTAGGGCCGAACACTGAAGCTTTCTTT. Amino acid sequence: CASSLGPNTEAFF.

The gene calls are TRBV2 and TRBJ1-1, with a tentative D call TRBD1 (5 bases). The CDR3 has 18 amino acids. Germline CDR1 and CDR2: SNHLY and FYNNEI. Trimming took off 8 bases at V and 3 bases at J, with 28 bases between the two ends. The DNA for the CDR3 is TGTGCCAGCCCCGAGGGGTCGTCGACAAATGGGGCGTACACTGAAGCTTTCTTT. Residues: CASPEGSSTNGAYTEAFF.

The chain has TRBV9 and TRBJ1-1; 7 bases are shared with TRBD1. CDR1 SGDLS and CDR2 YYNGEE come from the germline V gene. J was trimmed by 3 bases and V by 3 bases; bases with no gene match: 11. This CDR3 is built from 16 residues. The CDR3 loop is CASSATGKGGDTEAFF. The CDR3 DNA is TGTGCCAGCAGCGCGACAGGGAAGGGCGGCGACACTGAAGCTTTCTTT.

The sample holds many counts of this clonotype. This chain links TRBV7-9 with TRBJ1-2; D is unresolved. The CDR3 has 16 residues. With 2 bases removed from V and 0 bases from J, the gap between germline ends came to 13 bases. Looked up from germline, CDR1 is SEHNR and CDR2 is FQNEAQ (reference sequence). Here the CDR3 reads CASSLNLATSNYGYTF. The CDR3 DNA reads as TGTGCCAGCAGCTTAAATTTGGCGACTTCTAACTATGGCTACACCTTC.

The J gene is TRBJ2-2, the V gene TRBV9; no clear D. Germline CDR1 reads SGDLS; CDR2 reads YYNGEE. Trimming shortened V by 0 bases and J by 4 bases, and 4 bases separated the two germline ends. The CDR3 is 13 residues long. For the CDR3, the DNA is TGTGCCAGCAGCGTAGGGTTCACCGGGGAGCTGTTTTTT. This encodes CASSVGFTGELFF. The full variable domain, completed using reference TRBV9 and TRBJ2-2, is DSGVTQTPKHLITATGQRVTLRCSPRSGDLSVYWYQQSLDQGLQFLIQYYNGEERAKGNILERFSAQQFPDLHSELNLSSLELGDSALYFCASSVGFTGELFFGEGSRLTVL.

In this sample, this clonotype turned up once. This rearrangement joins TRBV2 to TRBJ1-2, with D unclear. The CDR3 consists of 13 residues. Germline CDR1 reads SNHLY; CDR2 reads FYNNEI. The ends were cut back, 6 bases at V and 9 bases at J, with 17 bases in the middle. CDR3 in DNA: TGTGCCAGCAGACCCGACTATCTCCCCCGCTACACCTTC. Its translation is CASRPDYLPRYTF.

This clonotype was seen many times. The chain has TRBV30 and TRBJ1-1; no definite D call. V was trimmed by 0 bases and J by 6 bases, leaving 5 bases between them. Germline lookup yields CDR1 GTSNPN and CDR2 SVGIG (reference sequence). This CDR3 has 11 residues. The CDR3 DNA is TGTGCCTGGAGTGTACTGCCTGAAGCTTTCTTT. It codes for CAWSVLPEAFF. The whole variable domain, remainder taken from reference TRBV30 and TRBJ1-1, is SQTIHQWPATLVQPVGSPLSLECTVEGTSNPNLYWYRQAAGRGLQLLFYSVGIGQISSEVPQNLSASRPQDRQFILSSKKLLLSDSGFYLCAWSVLPEAFFGQGTRLTVV.

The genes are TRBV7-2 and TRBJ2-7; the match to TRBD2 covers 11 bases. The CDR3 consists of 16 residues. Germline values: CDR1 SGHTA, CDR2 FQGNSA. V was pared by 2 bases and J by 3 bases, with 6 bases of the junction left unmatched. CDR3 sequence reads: CASSLMVAGGFYEQYF. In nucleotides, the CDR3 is TGTGCCAGCAGCTTAATGGTAGCGGGGGGGTTCTACGAGCAGTACTTC.

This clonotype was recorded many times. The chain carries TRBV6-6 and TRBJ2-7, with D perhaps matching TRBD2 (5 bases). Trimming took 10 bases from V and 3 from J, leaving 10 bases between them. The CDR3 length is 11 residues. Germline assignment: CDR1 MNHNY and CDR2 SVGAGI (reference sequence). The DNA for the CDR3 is TGTGCCACCTATAGCGACTACGAGCAGTACTTC. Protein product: CATYSDYEQYF.

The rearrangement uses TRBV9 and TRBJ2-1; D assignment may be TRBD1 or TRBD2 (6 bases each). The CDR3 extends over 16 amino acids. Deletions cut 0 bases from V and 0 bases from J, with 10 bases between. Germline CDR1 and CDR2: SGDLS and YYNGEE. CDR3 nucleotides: TGTGCCAGCAGCGTAGAGGGGGGTAACTCCTACAATGAGCAGTTCTTC. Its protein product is CASSVEGGNSYNEQFF.

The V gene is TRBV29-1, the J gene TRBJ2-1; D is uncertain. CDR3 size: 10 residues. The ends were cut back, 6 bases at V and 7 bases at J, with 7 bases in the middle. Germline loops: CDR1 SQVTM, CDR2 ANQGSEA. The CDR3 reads CSVMGNEQFF. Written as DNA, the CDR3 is TGCAGCGTGATGGGGAATGAGCAGTTCTTC.

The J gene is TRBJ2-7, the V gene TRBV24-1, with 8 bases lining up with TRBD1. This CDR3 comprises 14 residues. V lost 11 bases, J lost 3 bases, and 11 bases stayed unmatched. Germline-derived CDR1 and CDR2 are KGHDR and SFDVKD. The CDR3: CASSPRDRFYEQYF. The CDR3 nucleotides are TGTGCCAGCAGCCCCCGGGACAGGTTCTACGAGCAGTACTTC.

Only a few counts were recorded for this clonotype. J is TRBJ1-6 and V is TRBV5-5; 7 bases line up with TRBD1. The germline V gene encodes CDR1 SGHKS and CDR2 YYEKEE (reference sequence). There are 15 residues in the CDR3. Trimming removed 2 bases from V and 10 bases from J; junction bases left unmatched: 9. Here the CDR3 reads CASSFRGGSESPLHF. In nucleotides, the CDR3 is TGTGCCAGCAGCTTCAGGGGGGGTAGTGAATCACCCCTCCACTTT.

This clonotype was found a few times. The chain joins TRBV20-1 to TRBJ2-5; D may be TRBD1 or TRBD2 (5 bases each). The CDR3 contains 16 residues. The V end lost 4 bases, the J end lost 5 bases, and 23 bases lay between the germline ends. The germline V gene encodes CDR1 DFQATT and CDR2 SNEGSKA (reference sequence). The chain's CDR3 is CSANPGQHSSGETQYF. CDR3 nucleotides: TGCAGTGCTAATCCGGGGCAGCACAGCAGTGGGGAGACCCAGTACTTC.

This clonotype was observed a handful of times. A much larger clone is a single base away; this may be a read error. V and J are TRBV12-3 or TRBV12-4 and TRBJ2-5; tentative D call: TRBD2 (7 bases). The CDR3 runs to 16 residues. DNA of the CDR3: TGTGCCAGCAGTAGCTCGGGGGCGGGAGCCAAAGAGATCCAGTACTTC. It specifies CASSSSGAGAKEIQYF.

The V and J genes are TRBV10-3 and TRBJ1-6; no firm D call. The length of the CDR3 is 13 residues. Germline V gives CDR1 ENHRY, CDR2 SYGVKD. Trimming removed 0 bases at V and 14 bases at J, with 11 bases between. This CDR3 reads CAISESIGLSLHF. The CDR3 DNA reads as TGTGCCATCAGTGAGTCAATAGGGCTTTCCCTCCACTTT.

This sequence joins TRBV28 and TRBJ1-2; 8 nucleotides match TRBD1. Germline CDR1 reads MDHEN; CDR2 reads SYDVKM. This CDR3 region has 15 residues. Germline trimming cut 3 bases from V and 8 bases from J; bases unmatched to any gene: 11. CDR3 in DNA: TGTGCCAGCAGTTTGCCTGGGACAGGCAAGGGCGGCTACACCTTC. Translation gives CASSLPGTGKGGYTF.